This T cell receptor (beta chain) was recovered during a study of cytomegalovirus exposure and HLA in healthy donors. Findings of the study overall: HLA-A and HLA-B allele assignments for most subjects were reportedly predicted accurately using TCR beta sequences. TCR beta sequences numbering under 20,000 were associated with HLA alleles at 0.05 false discovery rate in a later analysis. Upon later analysis, TCR association rates were observed to vary by HLA locus, being highest for DRB1 and lowest for HLA-C.

This clone was counted a few times. What it binds is not known. PCR used 60 Vbeta primers and 13 Jbeta primers. The assay was immunoSEQ multiplex PCR, and TCRdb's table has in-frame clones only and misses some. The sample consists of 100,000 to 150,000 clones, about a sixth of them appearing once. This CDR3 comprises 17 residues. V lost 3 bases and J lost 2; bases outside the gene matches: 10. Germline V gene data show CDR1 as SGHRS and CDR2 as YFSETQ. The TCR was taken from a female donor in good health and CMV-seropositive. The chain has TRBV5-1 and TRBJ2-5; TRBD2 agrees at 10 bases. Sequencing used PBMCs. CDR3 bases: TGCGCCAGCAGCTGGGGTTCTAGGACTAGCGGACAAGAGACCCAGTACTTC. It is translated as CASSWGSRTSGQETQYF.